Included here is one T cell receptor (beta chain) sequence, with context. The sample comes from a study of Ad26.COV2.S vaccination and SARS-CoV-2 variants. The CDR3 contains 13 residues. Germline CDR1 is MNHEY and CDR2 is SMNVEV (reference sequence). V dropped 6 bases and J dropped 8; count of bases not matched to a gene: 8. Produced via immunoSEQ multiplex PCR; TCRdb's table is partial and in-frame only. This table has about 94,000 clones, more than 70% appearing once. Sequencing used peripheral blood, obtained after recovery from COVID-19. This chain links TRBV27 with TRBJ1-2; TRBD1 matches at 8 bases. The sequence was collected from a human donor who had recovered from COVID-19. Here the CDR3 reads CASSSDRAGGYTF. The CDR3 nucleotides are TGTGCCAGCAGCTCGGACAGGGCTGGGGGCTACACCTTC.